The clone carrying this TCR beta chain was picked up a small number of times. V lost 5 bases, J lost 5 bases, and 8 bases lay in between. This CDR3 has 13 amino acids. CDR1 KGHDR and CDR2 SFDVKD come from the germline V gene. The sample belongs to a study of T-cell reconstitution after alpha-beta-depleted transplantation in children. Construction of the TCRbeta library involved unique molecular identifiers. One entry per CDR3 protein, called by TCRdb with MiXCR from the PCR reads. Of hundreds of thousands of distinct CDR3 sequences in the sample, approximately 12% were seen once. The sequence came from a human donor who donated a stem cell graft to a child with combined immunodeficiency. The chain uses TRBV24-1 and TRBJ2-2; D is unresolved. The sample in question was PBMCs from the stem cell graft donor, obtained from the stem cell graft. The CDR3 region has the DNA TGTGCCACCAGTGGGGGAAGGACCGGGGAGCTGTTTTTT. Encoded protein: CATSGGRTGELFF.